This T cell receptor beta chain comes out of a study of CD8 T cells in Susac syndrome. Study results and limitations: The TCR sequencing and HLA analysis in the study involved a relatively small number of individuals, as the study acknowledged.

Random hexamers were used to reverse transcribe the RNA input (roughly 0.5 to 1 ug). TCRdb reprocessed the immunoSEQ multiplex PCR reads with MiXCR, giving one entry per CDR3 protein. The sample has about 240,000 distinct CDR3 sequences, about 96% seen once. This clonotype has more than one count but fewer than ten. The antigen is undetermined. This CDR3 is 13 amino acids long. Germline CDR1 and CDR2: KGHSH and LQKENI. The V segment lost 3 bases and the J segment 4 bases; nucleotides outside the gene matches: 3. The sequence came from a human donor with Susac syndrome. The rearrangement uses TRBV18 and TRBJ2-7; 7 nucleotides align to TRBD2. The sequenced material came from CD4+ T cells from PBMCs. CDR3 loop: CASSPPGGYEQYF. In DNA, the CDR3 is TGTGCCAGCTCACCTCCCGGGGGGTACGAGCAGTACTTC.